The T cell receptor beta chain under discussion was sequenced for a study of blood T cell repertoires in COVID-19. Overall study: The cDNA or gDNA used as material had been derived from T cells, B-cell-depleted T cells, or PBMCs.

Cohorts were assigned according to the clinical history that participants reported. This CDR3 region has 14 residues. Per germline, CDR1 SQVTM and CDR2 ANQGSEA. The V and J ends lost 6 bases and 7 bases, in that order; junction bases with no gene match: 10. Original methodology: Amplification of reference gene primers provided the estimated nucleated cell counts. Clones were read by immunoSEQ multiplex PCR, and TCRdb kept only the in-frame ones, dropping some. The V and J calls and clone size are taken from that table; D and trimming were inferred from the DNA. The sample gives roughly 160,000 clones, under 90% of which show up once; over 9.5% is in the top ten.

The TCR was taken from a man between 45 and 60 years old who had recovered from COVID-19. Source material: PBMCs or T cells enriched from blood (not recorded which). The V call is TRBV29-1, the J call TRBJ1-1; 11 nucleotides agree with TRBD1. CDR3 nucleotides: TGCAGCGTATCGCCGGGACAGGGGGGAGGTGAAGCTTTCTTT. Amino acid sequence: CSVSPGQGGGEAFF.